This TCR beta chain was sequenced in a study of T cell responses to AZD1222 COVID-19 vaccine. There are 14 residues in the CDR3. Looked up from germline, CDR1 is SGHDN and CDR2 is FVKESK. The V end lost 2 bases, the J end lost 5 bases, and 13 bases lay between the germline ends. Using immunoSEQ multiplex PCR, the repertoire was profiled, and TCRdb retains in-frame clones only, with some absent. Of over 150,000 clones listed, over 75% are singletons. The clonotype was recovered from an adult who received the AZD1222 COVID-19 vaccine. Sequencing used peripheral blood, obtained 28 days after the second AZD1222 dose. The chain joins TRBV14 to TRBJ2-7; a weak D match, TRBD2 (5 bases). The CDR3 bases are TGTGCCAGCAGCCAACATAGTGAGGGCAACGAGCAGTACTTC. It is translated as CASSQHSEGNEQYF.